This TCR beta chain appears in the sequencing data of a study of blood T cell repertoires in COVID-19. Study overall: T cells, B-cell-depleted T cells, or PBMCs supplied cDNA or gDNA.

The repertoire was sequenced with immunoSEQ multiplex PCR; TCRdb's copy has only in-frame clones and lacks some. Altogether 250,000 to 300,000 clones are present, around 87% being singletons, with the ten largest covering approximately 1.4%. The germline gives CDR1 SGDLS, CDR2 YYNGEE. There are 13 residues in the CDR3. J lost 13 bases, V lost 3 bases, and 4 bases had no gene match. The V gene is TRBV9, the J gene TRBJ2-7, with 16 nucleotides matching TRBD2. The sample comprised peripheral blood. This receptor was obtained from a woman between 40 and 55 years old who had recovered from COVID-19. The CDR3 nucleotides read TGTGCCAGCAGCGCGGGGACTAGCGGGGGGGTATACTTC. Protein sequence: CASSAGTSGGVYF.